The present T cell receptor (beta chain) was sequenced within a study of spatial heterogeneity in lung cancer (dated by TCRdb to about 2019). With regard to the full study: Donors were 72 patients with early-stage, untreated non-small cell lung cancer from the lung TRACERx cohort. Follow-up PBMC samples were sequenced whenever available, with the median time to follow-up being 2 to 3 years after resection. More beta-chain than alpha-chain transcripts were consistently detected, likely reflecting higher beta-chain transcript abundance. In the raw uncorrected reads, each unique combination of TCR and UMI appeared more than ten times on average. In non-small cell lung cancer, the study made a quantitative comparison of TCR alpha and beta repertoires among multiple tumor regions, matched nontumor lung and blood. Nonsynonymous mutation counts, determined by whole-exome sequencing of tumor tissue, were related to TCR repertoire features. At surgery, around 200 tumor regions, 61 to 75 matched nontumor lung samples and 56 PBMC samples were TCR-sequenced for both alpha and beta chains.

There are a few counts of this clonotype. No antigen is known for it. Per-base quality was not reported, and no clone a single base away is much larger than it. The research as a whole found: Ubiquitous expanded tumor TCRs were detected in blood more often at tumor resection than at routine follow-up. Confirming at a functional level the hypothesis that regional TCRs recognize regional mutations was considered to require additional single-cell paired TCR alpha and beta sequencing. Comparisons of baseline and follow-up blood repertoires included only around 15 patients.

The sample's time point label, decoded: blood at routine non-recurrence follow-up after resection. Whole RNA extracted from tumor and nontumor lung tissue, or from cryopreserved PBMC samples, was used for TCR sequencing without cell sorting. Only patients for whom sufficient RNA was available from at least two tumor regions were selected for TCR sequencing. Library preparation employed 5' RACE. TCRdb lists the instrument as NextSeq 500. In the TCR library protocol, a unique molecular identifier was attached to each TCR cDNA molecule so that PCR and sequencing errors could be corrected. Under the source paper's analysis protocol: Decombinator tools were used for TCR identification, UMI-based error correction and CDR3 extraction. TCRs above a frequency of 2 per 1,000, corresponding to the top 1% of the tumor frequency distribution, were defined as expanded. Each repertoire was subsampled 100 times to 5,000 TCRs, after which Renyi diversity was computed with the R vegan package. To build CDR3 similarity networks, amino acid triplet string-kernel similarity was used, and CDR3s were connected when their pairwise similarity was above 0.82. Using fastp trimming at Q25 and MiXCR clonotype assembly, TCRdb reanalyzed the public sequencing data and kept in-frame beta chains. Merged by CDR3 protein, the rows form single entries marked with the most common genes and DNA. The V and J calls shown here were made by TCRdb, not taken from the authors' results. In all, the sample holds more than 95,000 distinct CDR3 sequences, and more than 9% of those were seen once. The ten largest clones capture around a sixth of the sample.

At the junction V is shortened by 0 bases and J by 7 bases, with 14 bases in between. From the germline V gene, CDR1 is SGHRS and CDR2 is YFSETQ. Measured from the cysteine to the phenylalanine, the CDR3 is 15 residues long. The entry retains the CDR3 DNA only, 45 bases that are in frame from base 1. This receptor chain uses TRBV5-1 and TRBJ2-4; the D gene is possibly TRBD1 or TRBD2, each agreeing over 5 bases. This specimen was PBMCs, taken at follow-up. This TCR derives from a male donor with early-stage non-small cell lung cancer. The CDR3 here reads CASSLGASGPNIQYF. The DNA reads TGCGCCAGCAGCTTGGGCGCCTCGGGGCCCAACATTCAGTACTTC.